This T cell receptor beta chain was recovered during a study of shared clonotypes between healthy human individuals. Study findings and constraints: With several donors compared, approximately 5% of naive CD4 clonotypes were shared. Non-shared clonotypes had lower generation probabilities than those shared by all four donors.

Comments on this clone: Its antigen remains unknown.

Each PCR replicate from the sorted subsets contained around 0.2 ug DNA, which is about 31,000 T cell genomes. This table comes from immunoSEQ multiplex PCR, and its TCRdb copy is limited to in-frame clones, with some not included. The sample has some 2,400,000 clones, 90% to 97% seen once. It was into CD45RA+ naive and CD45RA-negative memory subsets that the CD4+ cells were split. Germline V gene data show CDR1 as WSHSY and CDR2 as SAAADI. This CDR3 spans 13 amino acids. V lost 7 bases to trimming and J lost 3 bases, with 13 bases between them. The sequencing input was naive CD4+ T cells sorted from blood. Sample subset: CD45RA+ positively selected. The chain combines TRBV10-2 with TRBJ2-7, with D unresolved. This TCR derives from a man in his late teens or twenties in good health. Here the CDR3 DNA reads TGCGCCAGCACGCGGCAGGAATACTACGAGCAGTACTTC. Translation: CASTRQEYYEQYF.